This T cell receptor beta chain emerged from a study of post-analysis software for immune sequencing data. For the study at large: Progressive-relapsing, secondary progressive and relapsing-remitting multiple sclerosis were among the disease courses included. Overall study findings and caveats: Under the F measure, samples that were prepared in one batch clustered strongly together. In patients, four to six TRBV segments were more frequent than in controls, with TRBV5-6, TRBV5-1 and TRBV20-1 among them. Normalized Chao1 diversity was significantly reduced in patients versus controls.

The CDR3 is 16 amino acids. CDR1 is DFQATT and CDR2 is SNEGSKA in the germline V gene (reference sequence). The TCR beta cDNA libraries carried unique molecular identifiers. TCRdb used MiXCR to reprocess the PCR reads, holding one entry per CDR3 protein. This table has some 450,000 distinct CDR3 sequences, roughly 45% appearing once. Concerning this clonotype: The antigen remains undetermined. Compared with germline, one end of the junction differs, possibly owing to a read error.

V is TRBV20-1 and J is TRBJ2-3, with 10 positions matching TRBD2. The sequence was obtained from a girl between 10 and 17 years old with multiple sclerosis. Sample: blood. The CDR3 bases are TGCAATGCTAGACCTCCGGGACTAGCGCACACAGATACGCAGTATTTT. It specifies CNARPPGLAHTDTQYF.